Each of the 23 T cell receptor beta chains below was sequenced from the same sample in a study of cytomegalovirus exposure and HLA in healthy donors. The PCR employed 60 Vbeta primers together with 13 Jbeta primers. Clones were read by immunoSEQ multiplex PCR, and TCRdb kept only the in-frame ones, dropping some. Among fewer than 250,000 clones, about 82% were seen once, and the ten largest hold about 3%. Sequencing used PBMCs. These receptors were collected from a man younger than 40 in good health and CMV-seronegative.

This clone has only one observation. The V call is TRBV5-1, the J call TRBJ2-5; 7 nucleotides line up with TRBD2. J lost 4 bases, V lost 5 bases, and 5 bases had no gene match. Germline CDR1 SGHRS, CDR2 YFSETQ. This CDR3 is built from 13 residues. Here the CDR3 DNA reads TGCGCCAGCAGTTCAGCGGGGAGAGAGACCCAGTACTTC. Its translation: CASSSAGRETQYF.

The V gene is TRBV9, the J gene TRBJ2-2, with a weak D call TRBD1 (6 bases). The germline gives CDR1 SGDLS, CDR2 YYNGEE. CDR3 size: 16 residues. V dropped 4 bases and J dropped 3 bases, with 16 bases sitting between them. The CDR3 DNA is TGTGCCAGCAGCCCGAGGTCGGACAGCTACACCGGGGAGCTGTTTTTT. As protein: CASSPRSDSYTGELFF.

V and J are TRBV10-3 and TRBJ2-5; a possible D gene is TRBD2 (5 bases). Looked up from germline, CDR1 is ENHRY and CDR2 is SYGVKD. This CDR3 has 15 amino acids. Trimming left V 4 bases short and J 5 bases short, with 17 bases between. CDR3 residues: CAISASPSGEETQYF. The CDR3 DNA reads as TGTGCCATCAGTGCGAGCCCAAGCGGCGAGGAGACCCAGTACTTC.

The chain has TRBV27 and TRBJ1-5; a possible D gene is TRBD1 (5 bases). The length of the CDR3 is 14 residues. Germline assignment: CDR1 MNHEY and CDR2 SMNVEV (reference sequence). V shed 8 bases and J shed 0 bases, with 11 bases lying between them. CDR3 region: CASSDRDSNQPQHF. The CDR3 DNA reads TGTGCCAGCTCCGACAGAGATAGCAATCAGCCCCAGCATTTT.

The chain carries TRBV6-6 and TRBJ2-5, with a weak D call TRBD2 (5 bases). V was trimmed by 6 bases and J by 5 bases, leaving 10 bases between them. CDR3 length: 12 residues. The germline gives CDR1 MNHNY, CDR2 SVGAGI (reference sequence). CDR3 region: CASSTRRETQYF. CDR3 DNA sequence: TGTGCCAGCAGCACTAGACGGGAGACCCAGTACTTC.

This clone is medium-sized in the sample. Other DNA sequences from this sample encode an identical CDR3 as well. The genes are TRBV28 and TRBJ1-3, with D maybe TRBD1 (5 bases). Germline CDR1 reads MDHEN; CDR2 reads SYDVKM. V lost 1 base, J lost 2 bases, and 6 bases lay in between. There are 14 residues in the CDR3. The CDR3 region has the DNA TGTGCCAGCAGTTTATCCAGGGCTGGAAACACCATATATTTT. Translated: CASSLSRAGNTIYF.

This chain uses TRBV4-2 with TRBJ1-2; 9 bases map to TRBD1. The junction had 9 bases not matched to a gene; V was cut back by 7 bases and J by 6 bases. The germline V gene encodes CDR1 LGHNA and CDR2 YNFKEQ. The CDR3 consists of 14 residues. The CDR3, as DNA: TGTGCCAGCAACCCGGGACAGGGAAAGCATGGCTACACCTTC. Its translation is CASNPGQGKHGYTF.

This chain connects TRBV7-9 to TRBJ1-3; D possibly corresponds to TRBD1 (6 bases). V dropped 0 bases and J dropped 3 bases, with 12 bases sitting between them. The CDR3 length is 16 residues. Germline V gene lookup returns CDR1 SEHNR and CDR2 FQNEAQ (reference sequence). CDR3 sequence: CASSLATGNGGNTIYF. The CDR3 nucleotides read TGTGCCAGCAGCTTAGCAACAGGGAATGGTGGAAACACCATATATTTT.

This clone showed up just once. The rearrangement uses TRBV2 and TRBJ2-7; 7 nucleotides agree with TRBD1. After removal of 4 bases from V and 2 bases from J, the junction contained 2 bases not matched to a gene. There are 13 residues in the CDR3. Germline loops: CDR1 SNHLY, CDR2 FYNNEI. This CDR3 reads CASSGQGAYEQYF. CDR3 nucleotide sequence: TGTGCCAGCAGTGGACAGGGCGCCTACGAGCAGTACTTC.

CDR3 nucleotide sequence: TGTGCCAGCAGTTTATCGGGGGTCGTCACAGATACGCAGTATTTT. Encoded protein: CASSLSGVVTDTQYF. V is TRBV28 and J is TRBJ2-3; TRBD2 is a possible D gene (6 bases). Germline-derived CDR1 and CDR2 are MDHEN and SYDVKM. This CDR3 contains 15 residues. The V and J ends lost 1 base and 2 bases respectively, with 10 bases between them.

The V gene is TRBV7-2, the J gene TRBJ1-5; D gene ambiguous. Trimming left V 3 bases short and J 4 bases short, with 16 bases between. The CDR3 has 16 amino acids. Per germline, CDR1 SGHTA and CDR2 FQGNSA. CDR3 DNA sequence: TGTGCCAGCAGCTTGAGGGTCTCGGCCTGGAATCAGCCCCAGCATTTT. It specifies CASSLRVSAWNQPQHF.

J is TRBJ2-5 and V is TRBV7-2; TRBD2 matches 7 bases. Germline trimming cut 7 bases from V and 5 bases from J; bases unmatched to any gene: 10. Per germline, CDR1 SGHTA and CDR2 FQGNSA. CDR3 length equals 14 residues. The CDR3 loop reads CASTPVGLWETQYF. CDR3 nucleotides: TGTGCCAGCACCCCTGTGGGACTATGGGAGACCCAGTACTTC.

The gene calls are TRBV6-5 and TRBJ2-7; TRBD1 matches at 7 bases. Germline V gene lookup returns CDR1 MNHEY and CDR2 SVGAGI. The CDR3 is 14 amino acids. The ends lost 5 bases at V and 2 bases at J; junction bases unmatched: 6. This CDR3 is CASSPGGWTYEQYF. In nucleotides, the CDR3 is TGTGCCAGCAGTCCAGGGGGTTGGACCTACGAGCAGTACTTC.

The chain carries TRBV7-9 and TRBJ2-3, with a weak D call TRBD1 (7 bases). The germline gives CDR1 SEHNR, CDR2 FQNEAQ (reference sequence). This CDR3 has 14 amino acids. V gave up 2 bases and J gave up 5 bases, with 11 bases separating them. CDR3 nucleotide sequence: TGTGCCAGCAGCTTAACAGGGGAGGTAGATACGCAGTATTTT. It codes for CASSLTGEVDTQYF.

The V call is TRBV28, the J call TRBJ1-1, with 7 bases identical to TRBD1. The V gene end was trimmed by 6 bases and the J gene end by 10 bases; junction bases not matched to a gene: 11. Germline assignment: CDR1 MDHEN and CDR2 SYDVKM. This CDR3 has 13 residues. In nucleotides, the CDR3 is TGTGCCAGCAGAGGGACAGCCACCTGGGGAGCTTTCTTT. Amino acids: CASRGTATWGAFF. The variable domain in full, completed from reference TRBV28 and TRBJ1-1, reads DVKVTQSSRYLVKRTGEKVFLECVQDMDHENMFWYRQDPGLGLRLIYFSYDVKMKEKGDIPEGYSVSREKKERFSLILESASTNQTSMYLCASRGTATWGAFFGQGTRLTVV.

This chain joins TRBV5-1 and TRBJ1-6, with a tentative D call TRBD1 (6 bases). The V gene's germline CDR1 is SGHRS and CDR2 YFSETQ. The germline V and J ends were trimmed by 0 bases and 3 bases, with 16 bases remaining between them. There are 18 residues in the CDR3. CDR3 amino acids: CASSLAGALSNYNSPLHF. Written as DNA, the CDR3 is TGCGCCAGCAGCTTGGCAGGGGCCTTGAGTAACTATAATTCACCCCTCCACTTT.

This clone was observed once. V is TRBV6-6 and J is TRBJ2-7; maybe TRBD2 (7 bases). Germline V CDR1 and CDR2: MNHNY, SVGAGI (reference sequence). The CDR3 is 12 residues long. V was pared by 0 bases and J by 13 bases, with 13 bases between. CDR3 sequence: CASSYSPQGLYF. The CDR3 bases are TGTGCCAGCAGTTACTCGCCACAGGGACTATACTTC.

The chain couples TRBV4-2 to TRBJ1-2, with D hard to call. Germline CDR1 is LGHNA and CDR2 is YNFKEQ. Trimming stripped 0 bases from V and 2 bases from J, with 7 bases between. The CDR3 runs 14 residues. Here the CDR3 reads CASSQDAGNYGYTF. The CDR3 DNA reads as TGTGCCAGCAGCCAAGATGCGGGAAACTATGGCTACACCTTC.

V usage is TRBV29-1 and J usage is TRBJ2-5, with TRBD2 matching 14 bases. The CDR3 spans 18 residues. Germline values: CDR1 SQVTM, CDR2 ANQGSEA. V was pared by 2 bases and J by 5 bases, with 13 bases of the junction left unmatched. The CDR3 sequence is CSVERTSGGPSRGETQYF. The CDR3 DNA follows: TGCAGCGTTGAAAGGACTAGCGGGGGGCCATCCCGTGGGGAGACCCAGTACTTC. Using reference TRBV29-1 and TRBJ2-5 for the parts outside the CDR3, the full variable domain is SAVISQKPSRDICQRGTSLTIQCQVDSQVTMMFWYRQQPGQSLTLIATANQGSEATYESGFVIDKFPISRPNLTFSTLTVSNMSPEDSSIYLCSVERTSGGPSRGETQYFGPGTRLLVL.

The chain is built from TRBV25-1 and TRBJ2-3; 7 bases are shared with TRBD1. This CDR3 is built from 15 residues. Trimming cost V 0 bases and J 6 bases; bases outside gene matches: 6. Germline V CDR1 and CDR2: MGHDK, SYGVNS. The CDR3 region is CASSEYRGPADTQYF. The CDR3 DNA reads TGTGCCAGCAGTGAATATAGGGGGCCTGCGGATACGCAGTATTTT.

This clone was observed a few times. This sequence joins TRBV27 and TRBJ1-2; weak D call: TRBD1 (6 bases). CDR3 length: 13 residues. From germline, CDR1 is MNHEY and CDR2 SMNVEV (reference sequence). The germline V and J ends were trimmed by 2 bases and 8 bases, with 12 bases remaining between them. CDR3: CASSLEGVGGYTF. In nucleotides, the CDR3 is TGTGCCAGCAGTTTAGAGGGGGTGGGGGGCTACACCTTC.

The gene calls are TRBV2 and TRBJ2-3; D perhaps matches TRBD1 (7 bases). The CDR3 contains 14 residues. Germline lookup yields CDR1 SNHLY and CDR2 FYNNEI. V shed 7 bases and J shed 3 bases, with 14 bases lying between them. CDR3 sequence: CASMPRGRTDTQYF. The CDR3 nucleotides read TGTGCCAGCATGCCCAGGGGGAGGACAGATACGCAGTATTTT.

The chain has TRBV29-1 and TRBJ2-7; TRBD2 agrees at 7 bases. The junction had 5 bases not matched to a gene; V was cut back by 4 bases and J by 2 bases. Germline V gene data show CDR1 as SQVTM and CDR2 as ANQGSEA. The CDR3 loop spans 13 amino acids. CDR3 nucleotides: TGCAGCGTTGGCACCGGGACTACCTACGAGCAGTACTTC. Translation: CSVGTGTTYEQYF.